This T cell receptor beta chain is drawn from a study of PD-1 blockade in classical Hodgkin lymphoma. Background on the study: With a 2-week interval, patients received intravenous nivolumab at 3 mg/kg.

The method was immunoSEQ multiplex PCR; TCRdb's version includes in-frame clones alone and lacks a portion of them. Seen here are around 18,000 clones, around 80% observed once, and the top ten hold approximately 2.1%. The time point denotes: cycle 4 day 1 (C4D1), after six to seven weeks of nivolumab. With no exception, relapse followed autologous stem cell transplantation in all patients, and brentuximab vedotin exposure varied. The authors purified CD4+ T cells from thawed PBMCs by magnetic negative selection. In regard to this clone: Its antigen is currently unknown.

Study-wide results and caveats: Partial responders and progressors had significantly lower baseline TCR diversity. The authors have not defined what causes the repertoire differences, possibly disease activity or prior therapy.

Germline lookup yields CDR1 SGHTA and CDR2 FQGNSA. The CDR3 runs to 15 residues. The V end lost 2 bases, the J end lost 4 bases, and 13 bases lay between the germline ends. The chain joins TRBV7-2 to TRBJ2-3; a weak D match, TRBD1 (5 bases). The receptor was derived from a human donor with classical Hodgkin lymphoma. Sample: CD4+ T cells from blood, taken before the fourth cycle of nivolumab. The CDR3 sequence: CASSLPRVTADTQYF. CDR3 nucleotide sequence: TGTGCCAGCAGCTTACCTAGGGTGACAGCAGATACGCAGTATTTT.